The clone carrying this T cell receptor beta chain was observed many times. As yet, its antigen is unknown. The data derive from a study of liver allograft versus peripheral blood T cells. About the study: In transplanted livers, T cell receptor repertoires were compared with those found in the recipients' peripheral blood. Broader study findings: Intra-allograft T cell receptor repertoires in the liver reportedly differed from peripheral blood repertoires.

The CDR3 length is 15 residues. V trimming: 2 bases; J trimming: 4 bases; junction bases outside the gene matches: 4. From germline, CDR1 is SGHDT and CDR2 YYEEEE. TCRdb independently ran MiXCR on the reads; one entry per CDR3 protein. The table lists around 17,000 distinct CDR3 sequences, roughly 21% of them singletons. The receptor's source is a human patient who had a liver transplant. The T cells may come from the graft donor. The V and J genes are TRBV5-6 and TRBJ2-5, with 11 bases that match TRBD2. For the CDR3, the DNA is TGTGCCAGCAGCTTAGTAGCGGGGGGGCGAGAGACCCAGTACTTC. This codes for CASSLVAGGRETQYF.